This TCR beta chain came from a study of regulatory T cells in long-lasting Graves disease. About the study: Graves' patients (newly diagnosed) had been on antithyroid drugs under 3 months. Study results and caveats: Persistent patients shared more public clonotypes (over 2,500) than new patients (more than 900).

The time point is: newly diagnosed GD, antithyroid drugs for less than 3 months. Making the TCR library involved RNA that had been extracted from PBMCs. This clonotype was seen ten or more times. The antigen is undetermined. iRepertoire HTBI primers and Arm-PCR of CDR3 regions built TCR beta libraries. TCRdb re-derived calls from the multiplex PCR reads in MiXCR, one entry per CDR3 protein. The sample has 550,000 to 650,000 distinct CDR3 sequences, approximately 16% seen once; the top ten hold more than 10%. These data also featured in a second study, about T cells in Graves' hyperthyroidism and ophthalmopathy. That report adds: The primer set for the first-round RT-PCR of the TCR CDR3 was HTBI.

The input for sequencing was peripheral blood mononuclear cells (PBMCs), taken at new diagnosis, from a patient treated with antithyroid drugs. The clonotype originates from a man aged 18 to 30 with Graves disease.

The CDR3 region is CASSSAQWNEQFF. CDR3 nucleotide sequence: TGTGCCAGCAGTTCGGCCCAGTGGAATGAGCAGTTCTTC. This sequence joins TRBV28 and TRBJ2-1, with D unresolved. V shed 4 bases and J shed 7 bases, with 11 bases lying between them. This CDR3 comprises 13 residues. Germline V CDR1 and CDR2: MDHEN, SYDVKM.